This TCR beta chain emerged from a study of vaccination and CD4 T cells after COVID-19. About the study: Median time from COVID diagnosis to post-COVID sampling was 101 days (35 to 161).

Trimming pared 1 base from V and 9 bases from J, leaving 19 bases between. The CDR3 is 17 residues long. Looked up from germline, CDR1 is KGHSH and CDR2 is LQKENI. Treatment here: roughly ten-day PBMC culture with coronavirus spike peptide pools or control peptides (ViraFEST assay). Once obtained from cultured CD4+ T cells, the DNA was sequenced using the Oncomine TCR Beta short-read assay. Each CDR3 protein is one row after TCRdb ran MiXCR on the PCR reads. Among some 14,000 distinct CDR3 sequences listed, roughly 56% were seen once. With regard to this clonotype: What it recognizes is unknown.

The rearrangement joins TRBV18 to TRBJ1-6; the D is unclear. This sequence was found in a human donor who had recovered from COVID-19. Sample: CD4+ T cells from blood, cultured in vitro. This chain's CDR3 is CASSPQEGSSQSSPLHF. Here the CDR3 DNA reads TGTGCCAGCTCACCACAGGAGGGCTCCTCCCAGAGTTCACCCCTCCACTTT.